Listed here are 28 T cell receptor beta chains from one sample, sequenced in a study of T cell repertoires in cytomegalovirus infection (dated by TCRdb to about 2019). Instrument on record: Illumina HiSeq 1500. TCRdb trimmed the raw reads at Q25, called clones with MiXCR and kept productive beta chains. Entries are consolidated by CDR3 protein sequence, retaining the most common genes and DNA. Counted in this sample were about 180,000 distinct CDR3 sequences; around 14% of them appeared once. The top ten clonotypes cover 20% to 30% of the sample. What was sequenced was PBMCs. These receptors all come from a human donor in good health (CMV status not recorded). Some clones in this sample may be carry-over from other donors' samples.

Points on this clonotype: It is likely a read error, because the conserved phenylalanine at the end of the CDR3 is missing. The rearrangement links TRBV11-2 to TRBJ1-2; 10 bases line up with TRBD1. Trimming took 5 bases from V and 3 from J; bases not matched to a gene: 9. CDR1 is SGHAT and CDR2 is FQNNGV in the germline V gene. The length of the CDR3 is 16 residues. The CDR3 reads CASSLVTGGSHYGYTL. The CDR3, as DNA: TGTGCCAGCAGCCTAGTGACAGGGGGCTCGCACTATGGCTACACCTTA.

This chain connects TRBV5-1 to TRBJ2-2, with D tentatively TRBD1 (5 bases). Germline V gives CDR1 SGHRS, CDR2 YFSETQ. Between the trimmed V and J ends, which lost 4 bases and 2 bases, there was a span of 12 bases. This CDR3 is 15 amino acids long. This CDR3 is CASSQTGLNTGELFF. CDR3 bases: TGCGCCAGCAGCCAAACAGGTTTAAACACCGGGGAGCTGTTTTTT.

Ten or more counts support this clonotype. This rearrangement joins TRBV12-3 or TRBV12-4 to TRBJ2-4; 9 bases align to TRBD1. The trim removed 5 bases at V and 1 base at J, leaving 9 bases unmatched. The CDR3 extends over 17 amino acids. The CDR3 loop reads CASSLRVDRGAKNIQYF. DNA for the CDR3: TGTGCCAGCAGTCTACGCGTTGACAGGGGGGCCAAAAACATTCAGTACTTC.

The chain uses TRBV5-5 and TRBJ1-5; D remains ambiguous. Germline CDR1 reads SGHKS; CDR2 reads YYEKEE (reference sequence). This CDR3 spans 15 amino acids. V gave up 2 bases and J gave up 4 bases, with 13 bases separating them. Here the CDR3 DNA reads TGTGCCAGCAGCTTTGGGTCGGCGGGGAATCAGCCCCAGCATTTT. This translates into CASSFGSAGNQPQHF.

Points on this clonotype: A much larger clone sits a single nucleotide away, making a read error possible. This chain uses TRBV12-3 or TRBV12-4 with TRBJ1-1; no clear D gene. CDR3 size: 11 residues. The CDR3 spells CTSSYTAQAFF. The CDR3 bases are TGTACCAGCAGTTATACGGCCCAAGCTTTCTTT.

Many counts were recorded for this clonotype. The rearrangement links TRBV6-1 to TRBJ2-1; 11 bases line up with TRBD2. This CDR3 contains 15 residues. The junction had 6 bases not matched to a gene; V was cut back by 6 bases and J by 5 bases. Germline V CDR1 and CDR2: MNHNS, SASEGT. This CDR3 is CASRLAGAPDNEQFF. The CDR3 DNA sequence: TGTGCCAGCAGACTAGCGGGGGCCCCGGACAATGAGCAGTTCTTC.

The gene calls are TRBV5-5 and TRBJ1-1; possible D gene TRBD1, 5 bases. CDR3 size: 18 residues. Trimming stripped 0 bases from V and 0 bases from J, with 18 bases between. Germline V gives CDR1 SGHKS, CDR2 YYEKEE (reference sequence). The CDR3 nucleotides are TGTGCCAGCAGCTTGGTTTGGGGCGCGGGGGTCATGAACACTGAAGCTTTCTTT. Translated: CASSLVWGAGVMNTEAFF.

This clonotype has ten or more counts. The CDR3 sequence is CASSRTLPITGELFF. CDR3 sequence (DNA): TGTGCCAGCAGCCGGACGCTCCCAATCACCGGGGAGCTGTTTTTT. J is TRBJ2-2 and V is TRBV7-8; unclear D gene. V dropped 5 bases and J dropped 4 bases, with 14 bases sitting between them. CDR1 and CDR2 (germline): SGHVS, FQNEAQ. CDR3 length equals 15 residues. Combining the CDR3 with reference TRBV7-8 and TRBJ2-2 gives the whole variable domain GAGVSQSPRYKVAKRGQDVALRCDPISGHVSLFWYQQALGQGPEFLTYFQNEAQLDKSGLPSDRFFAERPEGSVSTLKIQRTQQEDSAVYLCASSRTLPITGELFFGEGSRLTVL.

The chain has TRBV29-1 and TRBJ2-1; 7 positions match TRBD1. This CDR3 contains 15 residues. Looked up from germline, CDR1 is SQVTM and CDR2 is ANQGSEA. V lost 8 bases, J lost 2 bases, and 12 bases stayed unmatched. The CDR3 DNA reads as TGCAGCATACGACAGGGATCCCCCCCCTACAATGAGCAGTTCTTC. It codes for CSIRQGSPPYNEQFF.

Ten or more counts support this clonotype. The chain links TRBV11-2 to TRBJ2-7, with 9 bases that match TRBD1. The V and J ends lost 5 bases and 5 bases, in that order; junction bases with no gene match: 13. This CDR3 spans 16 amino acids. Germline-derived CDR1 and CDR2 are SGHAT and FQNNGV. The CDR3 DNA follows: TGTGCCAGCAGCCGTGATCGACAGGGGGTCCGCCACGAGCAGTACTTC. Protein sequence: CASSRDRQGVRHEQYF.

This clonotype was counted ten times or more. The gene calls are TRBV6-1 and TRBJ2-1; 8 bases match TRBD1. The CDR3 is 13 amino acids. The trim removed 5 bases at V and 7 bases at J, leaving 4 bases unmatched. CDR1 and CDR2 from the germline V gene are MNHNS and SASEGT. The CDR3 region has the DNA TGTGCCAGCAGTTCGGACAGGGCGAATGAGCAGTTCTTC. Protein product: CASSSDRANEQFF.

This rearrangement joins TRBV20-1 to TRBJ1-1, with D possibly being TRBD1 (6 bases). The V end was cut by 4 bases, the J end by 5 bases, with 20 bases between. The length of the CDR3 is 15 residues. CDR1 DFQATT and CDR2 SNEGSKA come from the germline V gene (reference sequence). The CDR3 nucleotides read TGCAGTGCTAAAGCTCGTGGCAGGGGATTTACTGAAGCTTTCTTT. This encodes CSAKARGRGFTEAFF.

In its sample, this clonotype was seen many times. The chain carries TRBV28 and TRBJ2-3; the D is unclear. CDR3 length equals 12 residues. The germline gives CDR1 MDHEN, CDR2 SYDVKM. With 6 bases removed from V and 5 bases from J, the gap between germline ends came to 9 bases. CDR3 bases: TGTGCCAGCAGCCCGGAGAGAGATACGCAGTATTTT. This gives the protein CASSPERDTQYF.

The rearrangement joins TRBV6-2 or TRBV6-3 to TRBJ2-6; D is undetermined. Trimming removed 10 bases at V and 0 bases at J, with 7 bases between. CDR1 MNHEY and CDR2 SVGEGT come from the germline V gene. CDR3 length: 13 residues. In DNA, the CDR3 is TGTGCCATCAGGAGCTCTGGGGCCAACGTCCTGACTTTC. This sequence encodes CAIRSSGANVLTF.

The chain carries TRBV9 and TRBJ2-7; possibly TRBD1 for D (6 bases). Germline V gives CDR1 SGDLS, CDR2 YYNGEE. The CDR3 spans 15 residues. V was cut by 3 bases and J by 3 bases, with 16 bases left in between. The CDR3 coding sequence is TGTGCCAGCAGCGCCCGGACAGAAGCTAGCTACGAGCAGTACTTC. Protein: CASSARTEASYEQYF.

This clonotype was counted a few times. The chain recombines TRBV7-6 with TRBJ2-3; the match to TRBD2 covers 9 bases. The CDR3 consists of 16 residues. Germline CDR1 and CDR2: SGHVS and FNYEAQ. J gave up 4 bases and V 4 bases, and 9 bases lay outside the gene matches. The CDR3 region is CASSSPGTSNADTQYF. CDR3 sequence (DNA): TGTGCCAGCAGCTCCCCCGGGACTAGCAACGCAGATACGCAGTATTTT.

This clonotype was recorded at least ten times. Written as DNA, the CDR3 is TGTGCCAGCAGCCTTATCTCAGGGGGCGCGGCTAACACTGAAGCTTTCTTT. It specifies CASSLISGGAANTEAFF. J is TRBJ1-1 and V is TRBV7-9; the match to TRBD1 covers 8 bases. This CDR3 has 17 residues. The germline V gene has CDR1 SEHNR and CDR2 FQNEAQ (reference sequence). V lost 5 bases and J lost 2; bases outside the gene matches: 13.

The rearrangement uses TRBV12-5 and TRBJ2-2; D is ambiguous. Germline assignment: CDR1 LGHNT and CDR2 FRNRAP. The CDR3 is 18 residues long. V lost 7 bases and J 1 base, leaving 22 bases between the germline ends. The CDR3 DNA sequence: TGTGCTAGTGCCCCGTTTCCACCCAACCTAGGGAACACCGGGGAGCTGTTTTTT. Protein: CASAPFPPNLGNTGELFF.

This clonotype was observed many times. The rearrangement uses TRBV25-1 and TRBJ1-1; 7 bases are a match to TRBD1. Per germline, CDR1 MGHDK and CDR2 SYGVNS. V lost 3 bases and J lost 2; bases outside the gene matches: 6. This CDR3 has 15 amino acids. The CDR3 loop reads CASSDMGTANTEAFF. The CDR3 DNA follows: TGTGCCAGCAGTGATATGGGGACAGCAAACACTGAAGCTTTCTTT.

The V call is TRBV4-1, the J call TRBJ2-1; D possibly matches TRBD1 or TRBD2 (5 bases each). Deletions cut 3 bases from V and 10 bases from J, with 13 bases between. The length of the CDR3 is 13 residues. Germline CDR1 is MGHRA and CDR2 is YSYEKL. The CDR3 DNA sequence: TGCGCCAGCAGCCATGGGGCGAGGGACGAGCAGTTCTTC. Residues: CASSHGARDEQFF.

At least ten counts were recorded for this clonotype. This chain connects TRBV19 to TRBJ1-2, with D possibly matching TRBD1 (6 bases). The germline CDR1 and CDR2 sequences are LNHDA and SQIVND (reference sequence). The germline V and J ends were trimmed by 4 bases and 3 bases, with 27 bases remaining between them. This CDR3 contains 19 residues. CDR3 sequence reads: CASSTPRRRTVLSDYGYTF. The CDR3 DNA reads as TGTGCCAGTAGTACGCCACGACGAAGGACAGTCCTTAGTGACTATGGCTACACCTTC.

This sequence joins TRBV5-4 and TRBJ2-3; D uncertain. The germline V and J ends were trimmed by 2 bases and 4 bases, with 11 bases remaining between them. Germline CDR1 reads SGHNT; CDR2 reads YYREEE (reference sequence). This CDR3 region has 14 residues. Written as DNA, the CDR3 is TGTGCCAGCAGCTTCCGTGGGGTGGCAGATACGCAGTATTTT. It codes for CASSFRGVADTQYF.

The V and J genes are TRBV5-1 and TRBJ2-2; D possibly corresponds to TRBD1 (6 bases). The germline gives CDR1 SGHRS, CDR2 YFSETQ. This CDR3 is 19 amino acids long. V was cut by 3 bases and J by 2 bases, with 23 bases left in between. The CDR3 DNA sequence: TGCGCCAGCAGCTCGTTCCCCCCGGGACAAGGATTAAACACCGGGGAGCTGTTTTTT. It yields the protein CASSSFPPGQGLNTGELFF.

Concerning this clonotype itself: This may be a read error, as it is one base from a much larger clone. The gene calls are TRBV5-5 and TRBJ1-1; TRBD1 agrees at 10 bases. Unmatched junction bases numbered 6, after V lost 4 bases and J lost 6 bases. The CDR3 has 14 residues. Per germline, CDR1 SGHKS and CDR2 YYEKEE (reference sequence). CDR3 amino acids: CASSAGQGFAEAFF. The CDR3 DNA follows: TGTGCCAGCAGCGCGGGACAGGGGTTTGCTGAAGCTTTCTTT.

This clonotype has just a few counts. The chain employs TRBV4-2 and TRBJ1-4; D not resolved. The CDR3 runs to 13 residues. Germline V gene sequence: CDR1 LGHNA, CDR2 YNFKEQ. Trimming cost V 1 base and J 14 bases, with 14 bases left between them. The DNA for the CDR3 is TGTGCCAGCAGCCAAGCACCAAGCCAAGGGCTGTTTTTT. Translation: CASSQAPSQGLFF.

The genes are TRBV9 and TRBJ1-5; the D is unclear. The ends were cut back, 1 base at V and 2 bases at J, with 10 bases in the middle. This CDR3 is built from 15 residues. CDR1 SGDLS and CDR2 YYNGEE come from the germline V gene. In DNA form, the CDR3 reads TGTGCCAGCAGCGTAAAACCCACAGGCAATCAGCCCCAGCATTTT. It specifies CASSVKPTGNQPQHF.

This clonotype turned up a few times. The chain has TRBV5-5 and TRBJ2-3, with D tentatively TRBD1 (5 bases). This CDR3 region has 14 residues. V was shortened by 6 bases and J by 0 bases, with 11 bases between the two germline ends. The germline gives CDR1 SGHKS, CDR2 YYEKEE (reference sequence). The CDR3 nucleotides read TGTGCCAGCATCAGGGAAGCTAGCACAGATACGCAGTATTTT. It encodes CASIREASTDTQYF.

This clonotype was seen repeatedly, ten times or more. The chain combines TRBV11-2 with TRBJ2-4; 7 bases match TRBD1. CDR3 length: 12 amino acids. With 2 bases clipped from V and 8 bases from J, the junction kept 0 bases outside the gene matches. Looked up from germline, CDR1 is SGHAT and CDR2 is FQNNGV. This CDR3 reads CASSLQGDIQYF. CDR3 coding DNA: TGTGCCAGCAGCTTACAGGGGGACATTCAGTACTTC. Looking up the rest from reference TRBV11-2 and TRBJ2-4 gives the full variable domain: EAGVAQSPRYKIIEKRQSVAFWCNPISGHATLYWYQQILGQGPKLLIQFQNNGVVDDSQLPKDRFSAERLKGVDSTLKIQPAKLEDSAVYLCASSLQGDIQYFGAGTRLSVL.